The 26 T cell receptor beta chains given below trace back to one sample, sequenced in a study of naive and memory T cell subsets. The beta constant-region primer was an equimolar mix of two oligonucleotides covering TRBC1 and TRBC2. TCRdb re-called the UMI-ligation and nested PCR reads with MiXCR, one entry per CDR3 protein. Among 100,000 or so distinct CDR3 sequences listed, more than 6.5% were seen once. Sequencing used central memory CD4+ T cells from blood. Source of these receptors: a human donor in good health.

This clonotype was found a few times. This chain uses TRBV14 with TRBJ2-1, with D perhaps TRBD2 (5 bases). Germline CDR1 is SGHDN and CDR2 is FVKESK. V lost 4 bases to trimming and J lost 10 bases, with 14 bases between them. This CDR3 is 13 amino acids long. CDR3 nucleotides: TGTGCCAGCAGCCGGGCCAGGACTGGGGAGCAGTTCTTC. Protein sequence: CASSRARTGEQFF. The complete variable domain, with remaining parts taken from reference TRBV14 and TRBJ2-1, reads EAGVTQFPSHSVIEKGQTVTLRCDPISGHDNLYWYRRVMGKEIKFLLHFVKESKQDESGMPNNRFLAERTGGTYSTLKVQPAELEDSGVYFCASSRARTGEQFFGPGTRLTVL.

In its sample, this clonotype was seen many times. The CDR3 sequence is CASSQGHGQNQPQHF. CDR3 DNA sequence: TGCGCCAGCAGTCAGGGTCACGGCCAGAATCAGCCCCAGCATTTT. J is TRBJ1-5 and V is TRBV4-3, with TRBD1 as a possible D gene (5 bases). Trimming shortened V by 6 bases and J by 4 bases, and 16 bases separated the two germline ends. The CDR3 has 15 residues. Germline V gene sequence: CDR1 LGHNA, CDR2 YSLEER.

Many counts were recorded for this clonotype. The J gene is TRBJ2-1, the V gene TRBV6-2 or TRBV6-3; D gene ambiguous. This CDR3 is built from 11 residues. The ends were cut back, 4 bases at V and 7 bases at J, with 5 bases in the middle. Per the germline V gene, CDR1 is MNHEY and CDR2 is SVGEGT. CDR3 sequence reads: CASSLGNEQFF. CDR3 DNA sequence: TGTGCCAGCAGTTTGGGGAATGAGCAGTTCTTC.

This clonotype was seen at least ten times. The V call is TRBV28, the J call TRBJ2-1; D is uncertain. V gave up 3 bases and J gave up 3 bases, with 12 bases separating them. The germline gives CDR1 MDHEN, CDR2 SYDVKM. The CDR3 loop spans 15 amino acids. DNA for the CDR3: TGTGCCAGCAGTTTTGTGAGCCGACTCTACAATGAGCAGTTCTTC. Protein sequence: CASSFVSRLYNEQFF.

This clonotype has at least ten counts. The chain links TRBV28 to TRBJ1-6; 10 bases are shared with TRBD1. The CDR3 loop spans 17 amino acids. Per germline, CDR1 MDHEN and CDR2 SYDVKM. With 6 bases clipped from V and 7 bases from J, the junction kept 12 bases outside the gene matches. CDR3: CASRTILEGQGNSPLHF. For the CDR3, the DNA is TGTGCCAGCAGAACGATCCTGGAGGGACAGGGGAATTCACCCCTCCACTTT.

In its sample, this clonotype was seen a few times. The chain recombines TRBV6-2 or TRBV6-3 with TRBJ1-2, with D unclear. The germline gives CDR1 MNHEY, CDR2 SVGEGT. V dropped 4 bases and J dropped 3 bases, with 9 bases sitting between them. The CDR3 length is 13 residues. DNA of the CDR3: TGTGCCAGCAGTTCGAGTGGTTACTATGGCTACACCTTC. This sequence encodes CASSSSGYYGYTF.

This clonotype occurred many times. In DNA, the CDR3 is TGCAGTGCGCCCCGCAGGGGGCGGTTGACTGAAGCTTTCTTT. Amino acids: CSAPRRGRLTEAFF. V and J are TRBV20-1 and TRBJ1-1, with 8 bases lining up with TRBD1. This CDR3 contains 14 residues. CDR1 DFQATT and CDR2 SNEGSKA come from the germline V gene (reference sequence). After removal of 6 bases from V and 5 bases from J, the junction contained 11 bases not matched to a gene.

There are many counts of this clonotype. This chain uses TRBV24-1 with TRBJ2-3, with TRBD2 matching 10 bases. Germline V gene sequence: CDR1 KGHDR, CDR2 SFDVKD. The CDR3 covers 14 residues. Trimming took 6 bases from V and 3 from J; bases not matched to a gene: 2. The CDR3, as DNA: TGTGCCACCAGTCAACTAGCGGGGACAGATACGCAGTATTTT. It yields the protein CATSQLAGTDTQYF.

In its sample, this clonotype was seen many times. Here the CDR3 reads CASSLAWDSLSNQPQHF. DNA of the CDR3: TGTGCCAGCAGTTTGGCTTGGGACAGCCTTAGCAATCAGCCCCAGCATTTT. V and J are TRBV6-6 and TRBJ1-5; 7 positions agree with TRBD1. CDR1 is MNHNY, CDR2 SVGAGI, per germline (reference sequence). The CDR3 spans 17 residues. Trimming took 4 bases from V and 0 from J; bases not matched to a gene: 9.

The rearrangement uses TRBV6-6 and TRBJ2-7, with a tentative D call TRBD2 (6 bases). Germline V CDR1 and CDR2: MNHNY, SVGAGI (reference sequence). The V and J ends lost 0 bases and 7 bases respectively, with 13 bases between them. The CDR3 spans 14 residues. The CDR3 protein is CASSYSGDFGEQYF. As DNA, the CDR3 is TGTGCCAGCAGTTACTCGGGGGACTTCGGGGAGCAGTACTTC.

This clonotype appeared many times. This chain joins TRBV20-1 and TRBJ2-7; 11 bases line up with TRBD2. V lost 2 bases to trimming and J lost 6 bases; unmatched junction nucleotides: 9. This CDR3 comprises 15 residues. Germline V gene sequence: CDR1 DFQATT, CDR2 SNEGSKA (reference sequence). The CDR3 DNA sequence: TGCAGTGCTAGAACCTTAGCGGGAGGGCCTGGCGAGCAGTACTTC. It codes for CSARTLAGGPGEQYF.

The CDR3 spells CASSLNGRRVDTEQFF. The CDR3 bases are TGTGCCAGCAGCTTAAATGGGAGAAGGGTGGACACTGAGCAGTTCTTC. The chain employs TRBV7-2 and TRBJ2-1; D may be TRBD1 or TRBD2 (5 bases each). The CDR3 has 16 residues. CDR1 is SGHTA and CDR2 is FQGNSA in the germline V gene. V was clipped by 2 bases and J by 9 bases, with 20 bases between them.

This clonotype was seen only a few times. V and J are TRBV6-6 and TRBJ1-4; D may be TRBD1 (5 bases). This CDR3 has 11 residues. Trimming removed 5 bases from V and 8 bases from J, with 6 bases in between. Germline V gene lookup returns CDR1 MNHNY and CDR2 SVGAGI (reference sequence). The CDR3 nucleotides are TGTGCCAGCAGTCGGGGGGAAAAACTGTTTTTT. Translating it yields CASSRGEKLFF.

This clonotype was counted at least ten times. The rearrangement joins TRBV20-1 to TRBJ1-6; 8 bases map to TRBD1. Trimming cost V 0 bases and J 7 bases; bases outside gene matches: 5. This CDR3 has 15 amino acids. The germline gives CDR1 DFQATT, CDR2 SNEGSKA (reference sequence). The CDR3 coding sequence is TGCAGTGCTAGAGATACAGGGGGAATAAATTCACCCCTCCACTTT. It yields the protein CSARDTGGINSPLHF.

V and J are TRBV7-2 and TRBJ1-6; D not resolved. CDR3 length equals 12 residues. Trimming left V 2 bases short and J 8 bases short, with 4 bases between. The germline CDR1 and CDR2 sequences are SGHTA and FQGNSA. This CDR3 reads CASSLSYSPLHF. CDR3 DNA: TGTGCCAGCAGCTTATCTTATTCACCCCTCCACTTT.

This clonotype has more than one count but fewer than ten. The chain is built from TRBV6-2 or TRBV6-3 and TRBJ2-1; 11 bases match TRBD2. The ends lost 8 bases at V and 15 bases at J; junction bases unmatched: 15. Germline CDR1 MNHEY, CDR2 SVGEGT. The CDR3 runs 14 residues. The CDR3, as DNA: TGTGCCAGCGGGCCTAGCGGGGGGCTCCTTCCTACGTTCTTC. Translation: CASGPSGGLLPTFF.

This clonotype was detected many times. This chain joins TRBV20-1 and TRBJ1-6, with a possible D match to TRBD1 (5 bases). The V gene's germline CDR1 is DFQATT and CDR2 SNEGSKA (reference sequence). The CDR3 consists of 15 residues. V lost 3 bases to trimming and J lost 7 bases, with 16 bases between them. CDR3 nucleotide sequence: TGCAGTGCTAGTGTCGGGGGGAGATCAAATTCACCCCTCCACTTT. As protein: CSASVGGRSNSPLHF.

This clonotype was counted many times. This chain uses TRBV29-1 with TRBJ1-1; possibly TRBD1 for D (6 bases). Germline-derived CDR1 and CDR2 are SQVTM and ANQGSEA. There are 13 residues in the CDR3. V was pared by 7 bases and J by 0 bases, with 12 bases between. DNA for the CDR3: TGCAGCGCACGCGGGGGCCTGAACACTGAAGCTTTCTTT. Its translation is CSARGGLNTEAFF.

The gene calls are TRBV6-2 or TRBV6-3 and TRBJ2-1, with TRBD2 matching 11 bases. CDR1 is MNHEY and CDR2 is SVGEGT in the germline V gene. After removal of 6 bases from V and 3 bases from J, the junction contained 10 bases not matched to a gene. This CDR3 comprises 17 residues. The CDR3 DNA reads TGTGCCAGCAGGGAGCTAGCGGGAGGTGCTAACTACAATGAGCAGTTCTTC. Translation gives CASRELAGGANYNEQFF.

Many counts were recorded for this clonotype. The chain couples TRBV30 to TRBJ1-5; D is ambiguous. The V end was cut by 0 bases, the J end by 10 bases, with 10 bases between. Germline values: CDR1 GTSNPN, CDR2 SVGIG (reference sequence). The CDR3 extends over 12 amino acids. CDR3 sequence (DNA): TGTGCCTGGAGTGTTCTCAGAGGCCCCCAGCATTTT. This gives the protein CAWSVLRGPQHF. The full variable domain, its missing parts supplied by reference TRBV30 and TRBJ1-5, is SQTIHQWPATLVQPVGSPLSLECTVEGTSNPNLYWYRQAAGRGLQLLFYSVGIGQISSEVPQNLSASRPQDRQFILSSKKLLLSDSGFYLCAWSVLRGPQHFGDGTRLSIL.

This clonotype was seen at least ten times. The CDR3 sequence is CSASGPGRLMNTEAFF. The CDR3 nucleotides read TGCAGTGCTAGTGGTCCGGGACGTTTGATGAACACTGAAGCTTTCTTT. The rearrangement links TRBV20-1 to TRBJ1-1, with a possible D match to TRBD1 (5 bases). Trimming shortened V by 3 bases and J by 0 bases, and 17 bases separated the two germline ends. Germline loops: CDR1 DFQATT, CDR2 SNEGSKA (reference sequence). CDR3 size: 16 residues.

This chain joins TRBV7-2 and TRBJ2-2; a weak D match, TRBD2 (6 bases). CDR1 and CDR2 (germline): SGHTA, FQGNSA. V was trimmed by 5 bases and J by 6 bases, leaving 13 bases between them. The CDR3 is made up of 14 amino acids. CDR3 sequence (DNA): TGTGCCAGCAGCCCCACCCCGGGGGCCGGGGAGCTGTTTTTT. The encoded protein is CASSPTPGAGELFF.

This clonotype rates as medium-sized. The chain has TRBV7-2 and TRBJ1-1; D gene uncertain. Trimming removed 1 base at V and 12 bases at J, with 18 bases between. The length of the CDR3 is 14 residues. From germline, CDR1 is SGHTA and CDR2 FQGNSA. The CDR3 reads CASSLEIRQSRTFF. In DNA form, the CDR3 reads TGTGCCAGCAGCTTAGAAATTAGGCAGTCGAGGACTTTCTTT.

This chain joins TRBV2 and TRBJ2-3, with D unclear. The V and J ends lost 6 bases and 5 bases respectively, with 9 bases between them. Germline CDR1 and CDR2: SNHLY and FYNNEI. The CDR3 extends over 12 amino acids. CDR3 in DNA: TGTGCCAGCAGGTTAGGGTTAGATACGCAGTATTTT. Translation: CASRLGLDTQYF. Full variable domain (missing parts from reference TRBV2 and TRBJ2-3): EPEVTQTPSHQVTQMGQEVILRCVPISNHLYFYWYRQILGQKVEFLVSFYNNEISEKSEIFDDQFSVERPDGSNFTLKIRSTKLEDSAMYFCASRLGLDTQYFGPGTRLTVL.

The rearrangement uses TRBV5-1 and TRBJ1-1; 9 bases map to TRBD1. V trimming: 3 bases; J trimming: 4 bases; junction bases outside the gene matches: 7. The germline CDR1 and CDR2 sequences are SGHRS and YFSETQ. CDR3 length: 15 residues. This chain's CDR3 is CASSSFTGGSTEAFF. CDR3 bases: TGCGCCAGCAGCTCTTTTACAGGGGGCAGCACTGAAGCTTTCTTT.

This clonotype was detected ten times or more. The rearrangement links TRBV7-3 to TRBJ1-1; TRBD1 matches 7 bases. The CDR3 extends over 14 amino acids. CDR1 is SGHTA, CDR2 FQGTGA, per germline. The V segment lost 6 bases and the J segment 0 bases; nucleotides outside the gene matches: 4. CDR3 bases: TGTGCCAGCAGTGAAGGACAGGTGAACACTGAAGCTTTCTTT. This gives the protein CASSEGQVNTEAFF.